This TCR beta chain stems from a study of blood T cells in healthy people across ages. Study results and caveats: A strong correlation was seen between TCR beta diversity and naive T cell percentage. A roughly linear fall in TCR beta diversity per million T cells was seen with increasing age.

Drawing of peripheral blood yielded 7.5 to 10 milliliters from each donor. V lost 5 bases and J lost 4; bases outside the gene matches: 15. The CDR3 covers 16 residues. From germline, CDR1 is SQVTM and CDR2 ANQGSEA. Combining a sample-barcoded 5' primer with a J-beta primer mix, a second PCR ran for about 7 to 11 cycles. TCRdb reprocessed the 5' RACE reads via MiXCR and lists one record per CDR3 protein. The sample lists fewer than 900,000 distinct CDR3 sequences, 49% occurring once. This clonotype showed up just a few times. What it recognizes is unknown. The chain combines TRBV29-1 with TRBJ2-5; 8 bases are shared with TRBD1. Sequencing input: blood. The source is a woman aged 60 to 75 in good health. The CDR3 DNA follows: TGCAGCGTTCTCTCGACCGACAGGGGCCTTAGAGAGACCCAGTACTTC. It yields the protein CSVLSTDRGLRETQYF.